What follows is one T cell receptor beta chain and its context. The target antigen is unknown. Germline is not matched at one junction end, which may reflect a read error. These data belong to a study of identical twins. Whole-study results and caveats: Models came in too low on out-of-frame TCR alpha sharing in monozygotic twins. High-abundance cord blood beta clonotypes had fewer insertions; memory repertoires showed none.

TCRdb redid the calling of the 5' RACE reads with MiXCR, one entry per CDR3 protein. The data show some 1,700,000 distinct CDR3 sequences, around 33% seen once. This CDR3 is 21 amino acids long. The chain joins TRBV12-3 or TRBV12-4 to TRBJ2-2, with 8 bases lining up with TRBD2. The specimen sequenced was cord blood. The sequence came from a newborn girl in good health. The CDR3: CAGSFLRFKVKRERDTGELFF. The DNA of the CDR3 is TGTGCCGGCAGTTTCCTAAGATTCAAAGTAAAGCGGGAGAGAGACACCGGGGAGCTGTTTTTT.